Shown below are 28 T cell receptor beta chains from a single sample sequenced in a study of cytomegalovirus exposure and HLA in healthy donors. Clones were sequenced by immunoSEQ multiplex PCR, and TCRdb holds only the in-frame ones, with some missing. The sample consists of 65,000 to 100,000 clones, 93% of them appearing once. Sequenced: PBMCs. These receptors all stem from a woman between 25 and 40 years old in good health and CMV-seronegative.

The V and J genes are TRBV30 and TRBJ1-1; no reliable D call. Germline V lookup: CDR1 GTSNPN, CDR2 SVGIG (reference sequence). This CDR3 is 13 amino acids long. V gave up 0 bases and J gave up 5 bases, with 10 bases separating them. CDR3 coding DNA: TGTGCCTGGAGTGTGCAGCGGGAAACTGAAGCTTTCTTT. The encoded protein is CAWSVQRETEAFF.

A single count supports this clone. The chain couples TRBV2 to TRBJ1-5; unclear D gene. The CDR3 has 16 residues. V gave up 7 bases and J gave up 1 base, with 17 bases separating them. The germline gives CDR1 SNHLY, CDR2 FYNNEI. CDR3 coding DNA: TGTGCCAGCAATGTCATGGGCCCCCCCAGCAATCAGCCCCAGCATTTT. This encodes CASNVMGPPSNQPQHF.

This clone is a singleton in its sample. This rearrangement joins TRBV29-1 to TRBJ2-7; 9 bases map to TRBD2. CDR1 and CDR2 (germline): SQVTM, ANQGSEA. The CDR3 totals 14 residues. Losses at the gene ends were 3 bases for V and 5 bases for J; bases not matched to a gene: 8. The CDR3 coding sequence is TGCAGCGTTGATGGGCGGGAGGGCCACCACGAGCAGTACTTC. This translates into CSVDGREGHHEQYF.

The V gene is TRBV2, the J gene TRBJ2-1; D might be TRBD2 (7 bases). CDR3 length equals 15 residues. Trimming took off 9 bases at V and 3 bases at J, with 18 bases between the two ends. Germline V lookup: CDR1 SNHLY, CDR2 FYNNEI. The CDR3 sequence: CASKGGGPYYNEQFF. Here the CDR3 DNA reads TGTGCCAGTAAAGGGGGGGGGCCCTACTACAATGAGCAGTTCTTC.

The V call is TRBV20-1, the J call TRBJ2-1; D remains unclear. The CDR3 has 11 amino acids. Trimming took 5 bases from V and 4 from J, leaving 6 bases between them. Germline V lookup: CDR1 DFQATT, CDR2 SNEGSKA (reference sequence). The CDR3 nucleotides read TGCAGTGCTGGCCCTTACAATGAGCAGTTCTTC. Translated: CSAGPYNEQFF.

This chain uses TRBV7-9 with TRBJ1-4, with TRBD1 matching over 9 bases. V was clipped by 4 bases and J by 10 bases; unmatched bases: 10. The germline V gene has CDR1 SEHNR and CDR2 FQNEAQ (reference sequence). The CDR3 is made up of 15 amino acids. The CDR3 DNA follows: TGTGCCAGCAGCTCCCGGACAGGGGAATCCGGAAAACTGTTTTTT. Translated: CASSSRTGESGKLFF. The entire variable domain, with the rest obtained from reference TRBV7-9 and TRBJ1-4, is as follows: DTGVSQNPRHKITKRGQNVTFRCDPISEHNRLYWYRQTLGQGPEFLTYFQNEAQLEKSRLLSDRFSAERPKGSFSTLEIQRTEQGDSAMYLCASSSRTGESGKLFFGSGTQLSVL.

This CDR3 is CASHRHRDPLDEQFF. The CDR3 DNA reads as TGTGCCAGTCATCGGCACCGGGATCCCCTTGATGAGCAGTTCTTC. The V call is TRBV7-8, the J call TRBJ2-1; maybe TRBD2 (5 bases). With 9 bases removed from V and 8 bases from J, the gap between germline ends came to 23 bases. The germline gives CDR1 SGHVS, CDR2 FQNEAQ. The CDR3 length is 15 residues.

The V gene is TRBV18, the J gene TRBJ1-2; D gene uncertain. The germline V gene encodes CDR1 KGHSH and CDR2 LQKENI. CDR3 length: 13 amino acids. V lost 3 bases, J lost 3 bases, and 8 bases lay in between. The CDR3 is CASSPGSDYGYTF. CDR3 coding DNA: TGTGCCAGCTCACCCGGGTCTGACTATGGCTACACCTTC. The full variable domain, in which reference TRBV18 and TRBJ1-2 provide the parts outside the CDR3, is NAGVMQNPRHLVRRRGQEARLRCSPMKGHSHVYWYRQLPEEGLKFMVYLQKENIIDESGMPKERFSAEFPKEGPSILRIQQVVRGDSAAYFCASSPGSDYGYTFGSGTRLTVV.

This clone was picked up one time. This chain connects TRBV7-8 to TRBJ2-1, with 7 bases matching TRBD1. With V trimmed by 0 bases and J by 15 bases, 17 bases remained unmatched. Germline CDR1 SGHVS, CDR2 FQNEAQ. CDR3 size: 16 residues. CDR3 DNA: TGTGCCAGCAGCTTAGCGTACGGACAGGTGAGGGATTCTCGGTTCTTC. Translation gives CASSLAYGQVRDSRFF.

The chain has TRBV11-3 and TRBJ2-1; D not resolved. Trimming stripped 1 base from V and 4 bases from J, with 11 bases between. From germline, CDR1 is SGHNT and CDR2 YENEEA. The CDR3 is made up of 15 amino acids. CDR3 in amino acids: CASSLVSGSYNEQFF. The DNA of the CDR3 is TGTGCCAGCAGCTTAGTATCCGGGTCTTACAATGAGCAGTTCTTC.

The chain recombines TRBV7-2 with TRBJ2-5; 7 positions agree with TRBD2. With 1 base clipped from V and 2 bases from J, the junction kept 7 bases outside the gene matches. The CDR3 runs to 16 residues. CDR1 and CDR2 from the germline V gene are SGHTA and FQGNSA. CDR3 DNA: TGTGCCAGCAGCTTAGGGAGGGGAGGGGATCAAGAGACCCAGTACTTC. Its protein product is CASSLGRGGDQETQYF. Looking up the rest from reference TRBV7-2 and TRBJ2-5 gives the full variable domain: GAGVSQSPSNKVTEKGKDVELRCDPISGHTALYWYRQSLGQGLEFLIYFQGNSAPDKSGLPSDRFSAERTGGSVSTLTIQRTQQEDSAVYLCASSLGRGGDQETQYFGPGTRLLVL.

The chain has TRBV5-1 and TRBJ2-1, with 7 positions matching TRBD1. J was trimmed by 3 bases and V by 2 bases; bases with no gene match: 8. Germline assignment: CDR1 SGHRS and CDR2 YFSETQ. The CDR3 loop spans 16 amino acids. The CDR3 DNA reads as TGCGCCAGCAGCTTAGAGGAAGGGGGCATCTACAATGAGCAGTTCTTC. It encodes CASSLEEGGIYNEQFF.

This chain links TRBV29-1 with TRBJ1-2; 11 bases agree with TRBD1. Germline loops: CDR1 SQVTM, CDR2 ANQGSEA. This CDR3 is built from 16 residues. CDR3 protein: CRAARVSGTGGYGYTF. The CDR3 nucleotides are TGCAGAGCTGCCCGAGTTTCCGGGACAGGGGGATATGGCTACACCTTC.

V gene TRBV5-1 combines with J gene TRBJ2-7; D not certain. There are 16 residues in the CDR3. CDR1 and CDR2 from the germline V gene are SGHRS and YFSETQ. Trimming removed 0 bases from V and 0 bases from J, with 13 bases in between. CDR3 in amino acids: CASSLGAQVNSYEQYF. DNA for the CDR3: TGCGCCAGCAGCTTGGGTGCGCAGGTGAACTCCTACGAGCAGTACTTC.

The gene calls are TRBV28 and TRBJ1-2, with TRBD1 matching 7 bases. Germline CDR1 reads MDHEN; CDR2 reads SYDVKM. Germline trimming cut 5 bases from V and 2 bases from J; bases unmatched to any gene: 8. This CDR3 spans 15 amino acids. In DNA form, the CDR3 reads TGTGCCAGCAGTACTCCCACAGGGGTAAACTATGGCTACACCTTC. It yields the protein CASSTPTGVNYGYTF.

This chain uses TRBV7-2 with TRBJ2-1; 9 nucleotides align to TRBD2. The CDR3 covers 12 residues. Per the germline V gene, CDR1 is SGHTA and CDR2 is FQGNSA. V lost 2 bases to trimming and J lost 12 bases; unmatched junction nucleotides: 2. For the CDR3, the DNA is TGTGCCAGCAGCTTACTAGCGGGGTCGCAGTTCTTC. Translating it yields CASSLLAGSQFF.

The chain carries TRBV6-1 and TRBJ2-7; no firm D call. V lost 2 bases, J lost 3 bases, and 17 bases lay in between. The length of the CDR3 is 16 residues. CDR1 MNHNS and CDR2 SASEGT come from the germline V gene. The CDR3 DNA is TGTGCCAGCAGTGAATCATTCGCCCTACTTTACTACGAGCAGTACTTC. Translated, it gives CASSESFALLYYEQYF.

The J gene is TRBJ1-2, the V gene TRBV6-6; 9 bases map to TRBD1. The CDR3 is 13 amino acids. Germline CDR1 and CDR2: MNHNY and SVGAGI (reference sequence). With V trimmed by 5 bases and J by 4 bases, 2 bases remained unmatched. CDR3 DNA: TGTGCCAGCAGTACGGGACAGGGCTATGGCTACACCTTC. Amino acid sequence: CASSTGQGYGYTF.

The chain couples TRBV30 to TRBJ1-2, with D perhaps matching TRBD1 (5 bases). CDR1 GTSNPN and CDR2 SVGIG come from the germline V gene (reference sequence). The germline V and J ends were trimmed by 2 bases and 7 bases, with 11 bases remaining between them. CDR3 length: 12 residues. The CDR3 reads CAWSRGGAGYTF. Here the CDR3 DNA reads TGTGCCTGGAGTAGGGGAGGGGCTGGCTACACCTTC.

V is TRBV7-8 and J is TRBJ2-4, with a possible D match to TRBD1 (5 bases). CDR1 SGHVS and CDR2 FQNEAQ come from the germline V gene. V was pared by 1 base and J by 9 bases, with 10 bases between. The CDR3 spans 13 residues. CDR3 region: CASSLGQGGIQYF. The DNA of the CDR3 is TGTGCCAGCAGCTTAGGGCAGGGTGGCATTCAGTACTTC.

The gene calls are TRBV7-2 and TRBJ2-3; perhaps TRBD1 as D (5 bases). V was shortened by 4 bases and J by 3 bases, with 8 bases between the two germline ends. Germline V CDR1 and CDR2: SGHTA, FQGNSA. The CDR3 consists of 13 residues. CDR3 region: CASSSRQTDTQYF. The CDR3 DNA is TGTGCCAGCAGCTCCAGACAGACAGATACGCAGTATTTT.

The V and J genes are TRBV19 and TRBJ2-1, with 15 bases that match TRBD2. The CDR3 has 14 residues. Germline lookup yields CDR1 LNHDA and CDR2 SQIVND (reference sequence). The DNA for the CDR3 is TGTGCAACACAGACCGGGACTAGCGGGAGGACGGAGTTCTTC. Translation: CATQTGTSGRTEFF.

This rearrangement joins TRBV11-2 to TRBJ2-7; 8 bases are a match to TRBD2. J was trimmed by 2 bases and V by 1 base; bases with no gene match: 13. The CDR3 extends over 18 amino acids. CDR1 is SGHAT and CDR2 is FQNNGV in the germline V gene. The CDR3 reads CASSLVPPRVAGTYEQYF. The CDR3 nucleotides read TGTGCCAGCAGCTTAGTCCCACCTCGGGTAGCGGGGACCTACGAGCAGTACTTC.

This sequence joins TRBV6-5 and TRBJ1-4; no clear D. The germline V gene encodes CDR1 MNHEY and CDR2 SVGAGI. CDR3 length equals 15 residues. Between the trimmed V and J ends, which lost 0 bases and 0 bases, there was a span of 5 bases. This CDR3 reads CASSYSLATNEKLFF. The DNA for the CDR3 is TGTGCCAGCAGTTACTCGTTAGCAACTAATGAAAAACTGTTTTTT.

This sequence joins TRBV11-2 and TRBJ1-1; D gene uncertain. Trimming pared 1 base from V and 1 base from J, leaving 10 bases between. The CDR3 runs to 15 residues. Germline CDR1 is SGHAT and CDR2 is FQNNGV. The CDR3 sequence: CASSLGWQANTEAFF. The CDR3 region has the DNA TGTGCCAGCAGCTTAGGGTGGCAGGCGAACACTGAAGCTTTCTTT.

This clone has only one observation. The chain joins TRBV10-3 to TRBJ2-3, with 11 nucleotides matching TRBD2. Germline V CDR1 and CDR2: ENHRY, SYGVKD. V lost 4 bases to trimming and J lost 2 bases; unmatched junction nucleotides: 8. The length of the CDR3 is 17 residues. CDR3 bases: TGTGCCATCAGTGGGTTTACTAGCGGGAGTACCACAGATACGCAGTATTTT. It codes for CAISGFTSGSTTDTQYF.

The chain carries TRBV18 and TRBJ1-2, with 10 positions matching TRBD1. V shed 2 bases, J shed 4 bases, and the junction held 4 bases outside the gene matches. Germline CDR1 is KGHSH and CDR2 is LQKENI. This CDR3 region has 15 residues. CDR3 nucleotide sequence: TGTGCCAGCTCACCAGGACAGGGGGTAATCTATGGCTACACCTTC. Its translation: CASSPGQGVIYGYTF.

V is TRBV30 and J is TRBJ1-5; 9 nucleotides align to TRBD1. Looked up from germline, CDR1 is GTSNPN and CDR2 is SVGIG (reference sequence). This CDR3 has 16 amino acids. V lost 3 bases to trimming and J lost 6 bases; unmatched junction nucleotides: 12. CDR3 sequence: CAWSPPGQGLGQPQHF. The CDR3 DNA reads as TGTGCCTGGAGCCCACCCGGACAGGGGCTCGGTCAGCCCCAGCATTTT.